Below, one TCR beta chain is given with its context. Its target is not known. This sample was included in a study of T cell repertoires in cytomegalovirus infection. About the study: CMV infection and matching HLA type were both indicated by public TCR beta signatures.

TCRdb recomputed calls from the reads with MiXCR, one row per CDR3 protein. The top ten hold over 10% of the sample, which has around 490,000 distinct CDR3 sequences, around a quarter seen once. Overall study findings and caveats: Of the TCR beta families, the public ones yielded a cumulative frequency that identified carriers of CMV plus the relevant HLA. HLA-C-restricted TCR beta clonotypes specific for CMV led the ex vivo response.

Material: PBMCs. The receptor's source is a human donor in good health (CMV status not recorded). Some clones in this sample may be carry-over from other donors' samples.

In DNA form, the CDR3 reads TGCAGCGTTGAAGATACAGGTCTAACCGGGGAGCTGTTTTTT. Its protein product is CSVEDTGLTGELFF. The chain joins TRBV29-1 to TRBJ2-2, with a possible D match to TRBD1 (5 bases). Trimming left V 0 bases short and J 5 bases short, with 10 bases between. The CDR3 consists of 14 residues. Germline-derived CDR1 and CDR2 are SQVTM and ANQGSEA.